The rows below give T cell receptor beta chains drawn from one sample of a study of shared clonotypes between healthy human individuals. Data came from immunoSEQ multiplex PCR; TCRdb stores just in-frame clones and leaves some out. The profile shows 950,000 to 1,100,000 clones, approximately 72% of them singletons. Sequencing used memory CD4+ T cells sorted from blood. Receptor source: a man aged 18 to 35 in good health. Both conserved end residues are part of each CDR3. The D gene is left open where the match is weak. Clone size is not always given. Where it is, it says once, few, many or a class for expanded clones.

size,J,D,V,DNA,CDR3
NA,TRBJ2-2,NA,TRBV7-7,TGTGCTAGCAGTCGGACACCTAACACCGGGGAGCTGTTTTTT,CASSRTPNTGELFF
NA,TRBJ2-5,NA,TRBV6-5,TGTGCCAGCAGAGACCTCCAAGAGACCCAGTACTTC,CASRDLQETQYF
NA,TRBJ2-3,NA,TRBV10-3,TGTGCCATCAGTGAGTCGGACCGTAAAGCAGATACGCAGTATTTT,CAISESDRKADTQYF
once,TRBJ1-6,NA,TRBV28,TGTGCCAGCAGTTTAGGTAGCAGCTATTCACCCCTCCACTTT,CASSLGSSYSPLHF
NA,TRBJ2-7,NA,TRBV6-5,TGTGCCAGCAGTTACTCCACCAGGGAACTTTCCTACGAGCAGTACTTC,CASSYSTRELSYEQYF
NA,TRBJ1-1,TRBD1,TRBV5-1,TGCGCCAGCAAAGAATTGGCAGGGGGCGAAACAACTGAAGCTTTCTTT,CASKELAGGETTEAFF
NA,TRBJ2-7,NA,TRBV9,TGTGCCAGCAGCGTAGACCCCTCGAGCTCCTACGAGCAGTACTTC,CASSVDPSSSYEQYF
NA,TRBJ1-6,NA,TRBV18,TGTGCCAGCTCACCCGACAGGAGGGACTTACCCCTCCACTTT,CASSPDRRDLPLHF
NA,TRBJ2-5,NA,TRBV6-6,TGCGCCAGCAGTGTAGGGGAGACCCAGTACTTC,CASSVGETQYF
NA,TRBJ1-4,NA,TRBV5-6,TGTGCCAGCAGCTTGGAGGGGAATAATGAAAAACTGTTTTTT,CASSLEGNNEKLFF
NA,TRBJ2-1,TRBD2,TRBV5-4,TGTGCCAGCAGCTTGGATTTATGGTCTAGCGGTTACAATGAGCAGTTCTTC,CASSLDLWSSGYNEQFF
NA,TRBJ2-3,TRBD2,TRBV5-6,TGTGCCAGCAGCGCCGGACTAGCGGAAACGGGAGATACGCAGTATTTT,CASSAGLAETGDTQYF
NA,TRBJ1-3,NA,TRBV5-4,TGTGCCAGCAGCGTGGGGGCTGATCGGAACACCATATATTTT,CASSVGADRNTIYF
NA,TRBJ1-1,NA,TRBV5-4,TGTGCCAGCAGCTCCCGTGACAGGAACACTGAAGCTTTCTTT,CASSSRDRNTEAFF
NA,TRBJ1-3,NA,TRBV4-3,TGCGCCAGCAGCCGAACTGTGGTGGGTGGAAACACCATATATTTT,CASSRTVVGGNTIYF
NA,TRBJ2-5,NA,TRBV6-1,TGTGCCAGCAGGCATAAAATTTACCAGTACTTC,CASRHKIYQYF
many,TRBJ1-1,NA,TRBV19,TGTGCCAGTAGTATGCGGGGCAACACTGAAGCTTTCTTT,CASSMRGNTEAFF
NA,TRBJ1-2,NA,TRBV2,TGTGCCAGCAGTGAACGGCGTGGCGGTAACTATGGCTACACCTTC,CASSERRGGNYGYTF
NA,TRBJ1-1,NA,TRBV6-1,TGTGCCAGCAGCACACATCCGAACACTGAAGCTTTCTTT,CASSTHPNTEAFF
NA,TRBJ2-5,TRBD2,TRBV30,TGTGCCTGGAGTTTCCAGCGGGGGAGCCAAGAGACCCAGTACTTC,CAWSFQRGSQETQYF
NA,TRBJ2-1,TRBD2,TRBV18,TGTGCCAGCTCAATAGCGGGAAATGGGGTTGAGCAGTTCTTC,CASSIAGNGVEQFF
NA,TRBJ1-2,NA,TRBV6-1,TGTGCCAGCAGTGAATGGGGGGTTGGTGGCTACACCTTC,CASSEWGVGGYTF
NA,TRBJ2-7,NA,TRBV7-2,TGTGCCAGCAGCTTACCGCCACTCTCCTACGAGCAGTACTTC,CASSLPPLSYEQYF
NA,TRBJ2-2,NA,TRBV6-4,TGTGCCAGCAGTGTAAGAGGGAACACCGGGGAGCTGTTTTTT,CASSVRGNTGELFF
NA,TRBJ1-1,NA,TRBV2,TGTGCCGGGGGGAGGTCTCTGAACACTGAAGCTTTCTTT,CAGGRSLNTEAFF
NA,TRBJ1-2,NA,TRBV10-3,TGTGCCATCAGTGATCAGGGAATTGGGGGCTACACCTTC,CAISDQGIGGYTF
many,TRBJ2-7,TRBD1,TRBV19,TGTGCCAGTAGCCTAGCCTCCATAACAGGGGCCTCTCCATACGAGCAGTACTTC,CASSLASITGASPYEQYF
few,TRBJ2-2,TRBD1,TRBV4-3,TGCGCCAGCAGCCTCAGGGACAGTTCGAACACCGGGGAGCTGTTTTTT,CASSLRDSSNTGELFF
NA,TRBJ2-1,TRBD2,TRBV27,TGTGCCAGCAGCCGTAAAAGAGGACTAGTTGATGAGCAGTTCTTC,CASSRKRGLVDEQFF
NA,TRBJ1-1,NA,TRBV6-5,TGTGCCAGCAGTTTCCAAATGAACACTGAAGCTTTCTTT,CASSFQMNTEAFF
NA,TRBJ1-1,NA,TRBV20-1,TGCAGTGCTATAATGAACACTGAAGCTTTCTTT,CSAIMNTEAFF
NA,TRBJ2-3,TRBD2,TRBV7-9,TGTGCCAGCAGCCACGGGACTAGCCGCACAGATACGCAGTATTTT,CASSHGTSRTDTQYF
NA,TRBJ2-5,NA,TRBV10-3,TGTGCCATCAGGAGCACGCAGGGAGAAGAGACCCAGTACTTC,CAIRSTQGEETQYF
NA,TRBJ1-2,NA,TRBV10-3,TGTGCCATCAGTGAGTCGACGGGGTTCTATGGCTACACCTTC,CAISESTGFYGYTF
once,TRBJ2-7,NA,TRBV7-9,NA,CASSSSNWVGIPYEQYF